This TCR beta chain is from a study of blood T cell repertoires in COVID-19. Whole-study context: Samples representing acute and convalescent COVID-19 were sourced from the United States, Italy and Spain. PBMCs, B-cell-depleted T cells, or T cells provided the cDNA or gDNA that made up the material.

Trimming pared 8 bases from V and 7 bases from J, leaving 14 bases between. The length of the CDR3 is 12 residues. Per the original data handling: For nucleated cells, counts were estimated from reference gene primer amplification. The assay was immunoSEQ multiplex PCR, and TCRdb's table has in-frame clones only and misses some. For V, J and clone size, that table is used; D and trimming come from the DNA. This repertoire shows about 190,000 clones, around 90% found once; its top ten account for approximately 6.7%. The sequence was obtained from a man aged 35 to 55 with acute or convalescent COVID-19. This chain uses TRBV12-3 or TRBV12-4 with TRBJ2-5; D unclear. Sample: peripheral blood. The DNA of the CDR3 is TGTGCCAGCCAGTCGCTGTCTCGGACCCAGTACTTC. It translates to CASQSLSRTQYF.